This is a list of T cell receptor beta chains from one sample in a study of blood T cell repertoires in COVID-19. Sequenced by immunoSEQ multiplex PCR; TCRdb stores in-frame clones only, minus some. The table records fewer than 35,000 clones, 80% to 95% of them present only once. Material: peripheral blood. These receptors were obtained from a man between 60 and 75 years old with acute or convalescent COVID-19. CDR3s include the opening cysteine and the closing phenylalanine or tryptophan.

v_gene	j_gene	CDR3aa
TRBV3-1/TRBV3-2	TRBJ2-7	CASSQGLAGAYEQYF
TRBV11-2	TRBJ2-1	CASSPRWEGFNEQFF
TRBV3-1/TRBV3-2	TRBJ2-1	CASSPYGTGFDEQFF
TRBV24-1	TRBJ2-5	CATATEFQETQYF
TRBV6-5	TRBJ2-5	CASSRAGRGKETQYF
TRBV6-1	TRBJ1-1	CASSEAYRHATTEAFF
TRBV7-9	TRBJ2-1	CASSYPTSGGSTYNEQFF
TRBV7-9	TRBJ2-2	CASSLPAGVGTGELFF
TRBV15	TRBJ1-5	CATSRDKGGNQPQHF
TRBV19	TRBJ2-5	CASSKFHGQGLARVQETQYF
TRBV2	TRBJ2-1	CASALAGVYNEQFF
TRBV29-1	TRBJ1-4	CSVPGTGGEKLFF
TRBV3-1/TRBV3-2	TRBJ2-2	CASAKLGANTGELFF
TRBV11-2	TRBJ2-7	CASSLGLAGYEQYF
TRBV14	TRBJ1-1	CASSQDYASEAFF
TRBV11-2	TRBJ2-4	CASSSRRGTKNIQYF
TRBV7-2	TRBJ1-5	CASSSGTGVNQPQHF
TRBV4-3	TRBJ2-1	CASSPGFYSYNEQFF
TRBV4-2	TRBJ2-7	CASSQRGYEQYF
TRBV29-1	TRBJ1-2	CSVGENGYGYTF
TRBV7-3	TRBJ1-2	CASSLGVSYGYTF
TRBV10-3	TRBJ2-7	CATGTGWSYEQYF
TRBV7-8	TRBJ1-2	CASSLVPANYGYTF
TRBV6-2/TRBV6-3	TRBJ2-7	CASSTYRDSTTEQYF
TRBV6-5	TRBJ1-2	CASSYRRTVGTGYTF
TRBV5-1	TRBJ1-5	CASSPSPNQPQHF
TRBV6-5	TRBJ2-7	CASSLETKQYF